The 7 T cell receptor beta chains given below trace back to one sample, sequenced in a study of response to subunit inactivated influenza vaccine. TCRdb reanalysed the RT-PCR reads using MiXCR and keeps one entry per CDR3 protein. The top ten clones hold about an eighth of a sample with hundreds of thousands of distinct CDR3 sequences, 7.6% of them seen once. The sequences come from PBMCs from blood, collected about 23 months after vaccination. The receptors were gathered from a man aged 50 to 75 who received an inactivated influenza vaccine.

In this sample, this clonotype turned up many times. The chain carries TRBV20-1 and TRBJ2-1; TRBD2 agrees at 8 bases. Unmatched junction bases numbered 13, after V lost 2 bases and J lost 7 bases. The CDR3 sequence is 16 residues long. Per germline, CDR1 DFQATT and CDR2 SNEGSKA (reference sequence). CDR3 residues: CSARPPGGAVRNEQFF. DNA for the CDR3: TGCAGTGCTAGACCTCCGGGGGGGGCCGTTAGGAATGAGCAGTTCTTC.

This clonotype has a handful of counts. This CDR3 reads CASSYDQTYEQYF. The CDR3 DNA reads as TGTGCCAGCAGTTACGACCAAACCTACGAGCAGTACTTC. The rearrangement joins TRBV6-5 to TRBJ2-7; D remains ambiguous. The germline V gene has CDR1 MNHEY and CDR2 SVGAGI. This CDR3 spans 13 amino acids. V was clipped by 2 bases and J by 2 bases, with 7 bases between them.

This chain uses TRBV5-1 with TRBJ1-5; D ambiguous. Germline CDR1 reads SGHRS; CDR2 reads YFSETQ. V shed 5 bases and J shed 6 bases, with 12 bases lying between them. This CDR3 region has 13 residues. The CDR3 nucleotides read TGCGCCAGCAGTTCGGGGATGGGTCAGCCCCAGCATTTT. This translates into CASSSGMGQPQHF.

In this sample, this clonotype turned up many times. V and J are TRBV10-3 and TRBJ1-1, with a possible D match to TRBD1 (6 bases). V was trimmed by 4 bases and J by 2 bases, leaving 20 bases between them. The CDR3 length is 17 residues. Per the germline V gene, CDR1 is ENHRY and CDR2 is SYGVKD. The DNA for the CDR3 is TGTGCCATCAGTGCCTTTTTGAGGCAGGGGCGAAACACTGAAGCTTTCTTT. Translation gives CAISAFLRQGRNTEAFF.

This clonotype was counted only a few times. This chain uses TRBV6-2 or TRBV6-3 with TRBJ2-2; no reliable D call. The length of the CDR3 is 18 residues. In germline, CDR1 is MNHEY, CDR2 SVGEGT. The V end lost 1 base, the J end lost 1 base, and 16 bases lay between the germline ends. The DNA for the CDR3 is TGTGCCAGCAGTTACTTCCCCCATCTGGCAGGGAACACCGGGGAGCTGTTTTTT. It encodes CASSYFPHLAGNTGELFF.

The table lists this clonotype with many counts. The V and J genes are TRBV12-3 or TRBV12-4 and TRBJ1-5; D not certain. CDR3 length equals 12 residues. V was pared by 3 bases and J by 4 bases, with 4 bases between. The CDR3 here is CASSLGNQPQHF. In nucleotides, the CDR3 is TGTGCCAGCAGTTTGGGGAATCAGCCCCAGCATTTT.

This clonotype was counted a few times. The CDR3 here is CASIGTSGSPSSYNEQFF. CDR3 nucleotides: TGTGCCAGCATAGGGACTAGCGGGTCCCCCTCCTCCTACAATGAGCAGTTCTTC. This sequence joins TRBV28 and TRBJ2-1; 12 bases match TRBD2. Germline trimming cut 7 bases from V and 0 bases from J; bases unmatched to any gene: 10. CDR3 length: 18 amino acids. Germline lookup yields CDR1 MDHEN and CDR2 SYDVKM.